The TCR beta chain described here comes from a study of control samples from healthy donors and cancer patients. Here immunoSEQ multiplex PCR was the method, and the copy in TCRdb shows in-frame clones only, minus some. The data show about 190,000 clones, approximately 90% seen once. This TCR derives from a young man in good health. Material for sequencing was blood.

The CDR3 sequence is CASNGQGGGGFTDTQYF. The DNA for the CDR3 is TGTGCCAGTAACGGTCAAGGCGGCGGGGGCTTCACAGATACGCAGTATTTT. The V gene is TRBV9, the J gene TRBJ2-3; a possible D gene is TRBD2 (7 bases). V lost 8 bases to trimming and J lost 2 bases, with 24 bases between them. Looked up from germline, CDR1 is SGDLS and CDR2 is YYNGEE. This CDR3 has 17 amino acids.